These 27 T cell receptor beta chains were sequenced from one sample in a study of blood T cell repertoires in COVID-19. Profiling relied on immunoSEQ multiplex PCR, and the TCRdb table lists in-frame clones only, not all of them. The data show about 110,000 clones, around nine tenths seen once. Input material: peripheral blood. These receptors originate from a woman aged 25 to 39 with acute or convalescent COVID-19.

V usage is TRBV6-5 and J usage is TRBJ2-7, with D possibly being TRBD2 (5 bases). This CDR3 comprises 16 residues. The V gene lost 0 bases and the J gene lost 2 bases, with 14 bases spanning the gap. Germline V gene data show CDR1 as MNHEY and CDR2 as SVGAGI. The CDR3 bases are TGTGCCAGCAGTTACTCGATCTTACGGGGTGCCTACGAGCAGTACTTC. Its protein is CASSYSILRGAYEQYF.

Here the CDR3 reads CASSQDERGNTGELFF. CDR3 sequence (DNA): TGTGCCAGCAGCCAAGATGAGCGGGGCAACACCGGGGAGCTGTTTTTT. The chain uses TRBV4-2 and TRBJ2-2; 7 bases are a match to TRBD2. The CDR3 has 16 residues. J was trimmed by 2 bases and V by 0 bases; bases with no gene match: 3. Per germline, CDR1 LGHNA and CDR2 YNFKEQ.

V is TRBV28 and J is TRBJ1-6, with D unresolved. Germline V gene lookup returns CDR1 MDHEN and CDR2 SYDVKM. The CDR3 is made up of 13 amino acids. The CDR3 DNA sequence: TGTGCTGCGGTGAGCTCCTATAATTCACCCCTCCACTTT. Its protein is CAAVSSYNSPLHF.

The CDR3 region is CASSATGIGYGYTF. The CDR3 coding sequence is TGTGCCAGTAGTGCGACAGGGATAGGGTATGGCTACACCTTC. The chain links TRBV19 to TRBJ1-2; 7 nucleotides line up with TRBD1. From germline, CDR1 is LNHDA and CDR2 SQIVND (reference sequence). V dropped 5 bases and J dropped 5; count of bases not matched to a gene: 8. This CDR3 has 14 amino acids.

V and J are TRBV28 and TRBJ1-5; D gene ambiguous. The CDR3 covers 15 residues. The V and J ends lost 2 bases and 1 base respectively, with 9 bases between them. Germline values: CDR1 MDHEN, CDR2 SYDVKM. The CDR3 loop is CASSLSGTSNQPQHF. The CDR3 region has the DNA TGTGCCAGCAGTTTAAGCGGCACGAGCAATCAGCCCCAGCATTTT.

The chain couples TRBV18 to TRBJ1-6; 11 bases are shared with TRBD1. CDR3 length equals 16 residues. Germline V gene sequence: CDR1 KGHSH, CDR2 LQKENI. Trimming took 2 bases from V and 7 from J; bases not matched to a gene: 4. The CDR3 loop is CASSPIRDRGNSPLHF. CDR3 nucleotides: TGTGCCAGCTCACCAATAAGGGACAGGGGGAATTCACCCCTCCACTTT.

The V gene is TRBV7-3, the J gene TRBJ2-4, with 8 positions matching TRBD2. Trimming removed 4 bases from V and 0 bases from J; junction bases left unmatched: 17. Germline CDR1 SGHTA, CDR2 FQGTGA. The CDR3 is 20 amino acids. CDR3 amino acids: CASSSSRTGGLELAKNIQYF. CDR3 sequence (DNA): TGTGCCAGCAGCTCAAGCCGCACCGGGGGACTAGAGCTAGCCAAAAACATTCAGTACTTC.

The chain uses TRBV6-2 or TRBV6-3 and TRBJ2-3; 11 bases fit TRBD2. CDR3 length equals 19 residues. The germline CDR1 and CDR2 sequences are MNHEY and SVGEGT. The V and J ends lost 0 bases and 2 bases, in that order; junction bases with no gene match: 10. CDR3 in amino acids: CASSYSIAGGPGFTDTQYF. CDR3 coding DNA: TGTGCCAGCAGTTACTCGATAGCGGGAGGGCCGGGGTTCACAGATACGCAGTATTTT.

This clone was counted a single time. This CDR3 is CASSDNNNYGGYTF. DNA of the CDR3: TGCGCCAGCAGTGACAATAACAACTATGGTGGCTACACCTTC. The chain links TRBV10-2 to TRBJ1-2; the D is unclear. The CDR3 covers 14 residues. Looked up from germline, CDR1 is WSHSY and CDR2 is SAAADI. The ends were cut back, 3 bases at V and 7 bases at J, with 15 bases in the middle.

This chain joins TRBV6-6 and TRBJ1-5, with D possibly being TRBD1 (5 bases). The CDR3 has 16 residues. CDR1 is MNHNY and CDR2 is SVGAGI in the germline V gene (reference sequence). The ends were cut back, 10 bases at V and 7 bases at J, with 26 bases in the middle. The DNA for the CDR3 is TGTGCCACCCCCGAGGGGAGGAGTCGGAGGCGGCAGCCCCAGCATTTT. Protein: CATPEGRSRRRQPQHF.

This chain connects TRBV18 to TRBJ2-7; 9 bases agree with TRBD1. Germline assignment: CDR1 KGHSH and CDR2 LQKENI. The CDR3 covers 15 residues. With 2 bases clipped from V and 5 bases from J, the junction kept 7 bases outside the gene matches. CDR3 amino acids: CASSPATGGGNEQYF. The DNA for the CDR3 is TGTGCCAGCTCACCAGCAACAGGGGGCGGGAACGAGCAGTACTTC.

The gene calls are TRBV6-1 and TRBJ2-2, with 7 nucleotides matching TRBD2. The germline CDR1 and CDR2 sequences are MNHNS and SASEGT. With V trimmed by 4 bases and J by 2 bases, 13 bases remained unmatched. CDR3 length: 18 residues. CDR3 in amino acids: CASSASLAGAANTGELFF. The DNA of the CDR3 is TGTGCCAGCAGTGCCTCACTGGCGGGAGCGGCAAACACCGGGGAGCTGTTTTTT.

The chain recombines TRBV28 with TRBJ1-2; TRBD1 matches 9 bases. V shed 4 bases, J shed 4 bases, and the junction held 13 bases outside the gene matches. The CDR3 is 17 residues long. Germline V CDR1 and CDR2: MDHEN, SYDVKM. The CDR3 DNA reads TGTGCCAGCAGTTCACCCTCGCCAACAGGGGGCGGCTATGGCTACACCTTC. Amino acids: CASSSPSPTGGGYGYTF.

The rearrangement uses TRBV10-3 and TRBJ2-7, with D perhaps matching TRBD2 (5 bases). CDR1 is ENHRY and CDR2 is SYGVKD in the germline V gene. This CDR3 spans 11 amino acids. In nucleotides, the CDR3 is TGTGTATCCGGGGATACCTACGAGCAGTACTTC. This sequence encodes CVSGDTYEQYF.

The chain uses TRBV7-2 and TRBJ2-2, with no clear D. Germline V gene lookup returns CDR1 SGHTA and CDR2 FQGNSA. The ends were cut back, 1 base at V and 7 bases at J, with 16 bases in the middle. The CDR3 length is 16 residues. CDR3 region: CASSLGATRQSGELFF. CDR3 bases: TGTGCCAGCAGCTTAGGGGCTACCCGACAAAGCGGGGAGCTGTTTTTT. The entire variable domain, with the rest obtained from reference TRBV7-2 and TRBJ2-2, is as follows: GAGVSQSPSNKVTEKGKDVELRCDPISGHTALYWYRQSLGQGLEFLIYFQGNSAPDKSGLPSDRFSAERTGGSVSTLTIQRTQQEDSAVYLCASSLGATRQSGELFFGEGSRLTVL.

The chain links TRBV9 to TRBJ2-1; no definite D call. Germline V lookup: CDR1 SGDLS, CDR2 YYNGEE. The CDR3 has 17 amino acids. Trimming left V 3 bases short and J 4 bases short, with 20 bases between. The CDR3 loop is CASSAPPVAEAYNEQFF. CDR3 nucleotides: TGTGCCAGCAGCGCCCCCCCGGTGGCGGAAGCATACAATGAGCAGTTCTTC.

CDR3 amino acids: CASSPPGTGLLTEAFF. In DNA, the CDR3 is TGTGCCAGCAGTCCCCCCGGGACAGGGCTGCTCACTGAAGCTTTCTTT. The chain links TRBV28 to TRBJ1-1; TRBD1 matches at 9 bases. V shed 5 bases, J shed 4 bases, and the junction held 11 bases outside the gene matches. Germline loops: CDR1 MDHEN, CDR2 SYDVKM. The CDR3 length is 16 residues.

CDR3 nucleotide sequence: TGTGCCAGCAGTAAGGGACAGGGGATCTTCTATGGCTACACCTTC. Its translation is CASSKGQGIFYGYTF. J is TRBJ1-2 and V is TRBV6-5, with 10 bases fitting TRBD1. The V and J ends lost 5 bases and 4 bases, in that order; junction bases with no gene match: 7. The length of the CDR3 is 15 residues. Per the germline V gene, CDR1 is MNHEY and CDR2 is SVGAGI.

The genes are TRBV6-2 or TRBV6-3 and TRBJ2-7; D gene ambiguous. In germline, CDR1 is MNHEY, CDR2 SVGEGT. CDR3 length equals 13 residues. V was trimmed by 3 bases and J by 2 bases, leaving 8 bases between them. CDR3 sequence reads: CASSYRGAYEQYF. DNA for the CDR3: TGTGCCAGCAGTTATCGTGGAGCCTACGAGCAGTACTTC.

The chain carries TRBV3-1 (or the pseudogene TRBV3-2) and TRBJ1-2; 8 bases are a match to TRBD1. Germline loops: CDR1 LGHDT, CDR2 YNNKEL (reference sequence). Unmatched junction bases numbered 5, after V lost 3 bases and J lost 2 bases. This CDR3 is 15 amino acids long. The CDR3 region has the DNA TGTGCCAGCAGCCAGACAGGGGCGAGGAACTATGGCTACACCTTC. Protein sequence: CASSQTGARNYGYTF.

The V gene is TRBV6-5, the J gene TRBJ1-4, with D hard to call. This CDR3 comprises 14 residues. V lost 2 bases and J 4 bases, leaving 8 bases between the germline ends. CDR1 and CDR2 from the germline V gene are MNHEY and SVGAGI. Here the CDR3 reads CASSYNRGNEKLFF. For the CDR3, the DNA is TGTGCCAGCAGTTACAATCGGGGTAATGAAAAACTGTTTTTT.

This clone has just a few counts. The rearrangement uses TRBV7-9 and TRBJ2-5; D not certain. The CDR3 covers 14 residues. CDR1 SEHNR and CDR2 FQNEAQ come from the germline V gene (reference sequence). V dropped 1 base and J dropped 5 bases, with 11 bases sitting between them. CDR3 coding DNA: TGTGCCAGCAGCTTAGATCGGGTTTGGGAGACCCAGTACTTC. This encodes CASSLDRVWETQYF.

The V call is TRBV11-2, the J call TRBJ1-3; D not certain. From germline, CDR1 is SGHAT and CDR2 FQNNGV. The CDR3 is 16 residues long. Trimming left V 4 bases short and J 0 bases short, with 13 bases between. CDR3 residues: CASSSGSAFSGNTIYF. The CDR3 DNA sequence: TGTGCCAGCAGCTCGGGTTCGGCCTTCTCTGGAAACACCATATATTTT. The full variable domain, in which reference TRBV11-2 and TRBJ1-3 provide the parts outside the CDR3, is EAGVAQSPRYKIIEKRQSVAFWCNPISGHATLYWYQQILGQGPKLLIQFQNNGVVDDSQLPKDRFSAERLKGVDSTLKIQPAKLEDSAVYLCASSSGSAFSGNTIYFGEGSWLTVV.

CDR3 loop: CASSYLALTDTQYF. The DNA of the CDR3 is TGTGCCAGCAGCTATCTAGCTCTCACAGATACGCAGTATTTT. V and J are TRBV7-2 and TRBJ2-3, with D possibly being TRBD2 (5 bases). This CDR3 is built from 14 residues. Germline-derived CDR1 and CDR2 are SGHTA and FQGNSA. Trimming pared 4 bases from V and 2 bases from J, leaving 10 bases between.

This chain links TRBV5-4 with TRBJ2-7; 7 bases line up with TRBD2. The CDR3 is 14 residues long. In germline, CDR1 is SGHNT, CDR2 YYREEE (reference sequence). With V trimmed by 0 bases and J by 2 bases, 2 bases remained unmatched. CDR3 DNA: TGTGCCAGCAGCTTGGGCGGGAGCCCCTACGAGCAGTACTTC. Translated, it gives CASSLGGSPYEQYF.

The CDR3 DNA is TGTGCCAGCAGCCAACCCTCGGGACAGGGTTGGATCACTGAAGCTTTCTTT. This gives the protein CASSQPSGQGWITEAFF. The chain recombines TRBV3-1 (or the pseudogene TRBV3-2) with TRBJ1-1; 9 nucleotides align to TRBD1. The CDR3 consists of 17 residues. V dropped 2 bases and J dropped 4; count of bases not matched to a gene: 11. Germline values: CDR1 LGHDT, CDR2 YNNKEL (reference sequence).

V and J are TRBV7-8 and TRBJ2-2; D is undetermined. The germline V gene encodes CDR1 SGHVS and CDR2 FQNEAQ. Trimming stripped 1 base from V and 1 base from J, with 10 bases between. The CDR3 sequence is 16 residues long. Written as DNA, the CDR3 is TGTGCCAGCAGCTTAGTTCCGCTGAGGAACACCGGGGAGCTGTTTTTT. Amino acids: CASSLVPLRNTGELFF.